The 26 T cell receptor beta chains listed next were all sequenced from one sample in a study of shared clonotypes between healthy human individuals. Some clones are missing from TCRdb's copy, which holds only in-frame ones; the method was immunoSEQ multiplex PCR. Of 800,000 or so clones in the sample, about 96% are singletons; the top ten hold about 0.25%. The naive CD8 population came from CD45RO-negative cells selected for CCR7, without terminally differentiated effector memory CD45RA+ cells. Material: naive CD8+ T cells sorted from blood. These receptors were taken from a man between 25 and 39 years old in good health.

The genes are TRBV7-8 and TRBJ1-1; D not resolved. CDR3 size: 15 residues. The germline V gene has CDR1 SGHVS and CDR2 FQNEAQ. Trimming stripped 3 bases from V and 1 base from J, with 12 bases between. CDR3 sequence reads: CASSFTHLSNTEAFF. CDR3 DNA: TGTGCCAGCAGCTTTACCCATTTATCGAACACTGAAGCTTTCTTT.

J is TRBJ1-1 and V is TRBV7-6; D is perhaps TRBD1 (6 bases). V was trimmed by 5 bases and J by 11 bases, leaving 21 bases between them. The CDR3 contains 14 residues. Germline V CDR1 and CDR2: SGHVS, FNYEAQ. CDR3 loop: CASSLGGGPERAFF. The CDR3 DNA follows: TGTGCCAGCAGCCTAGGTGGGGGCCCGGAGAGGGCTTTCTTT.

The gene calls are TRBV9 and TRBJ1-3; possibly TRBD1 for D (5 bases). This CDR3 is built from 14 residues. Deletions cut 4 bases from V and 2 bases from J, with 10 bases between. CDR1 SGDLS and CDR2 YYNGEE come from the germline V gene. For the CDR3, the DNA is TGTGCCAGCAGCACAGGCGGCACTGGAAACACCATATATTTT. This encodes CASSTGGTGNTIYF.

V is TRBV5-1 and J is TRBJ1-1; D gene ambiguous. The germline CDR1 and CDR2 sequences are SGHRS and YFSETQ. Trimming removed 6 bases from V and 3 bases from J, with 18 bases in between. This CDR3 has 15 residues. The CDR3: CASKINYEWYTEAFF. CDR3 coding DNA: TGCGCCAGCAAAATAAATTACGAGTGGTACACTGAAGCTTTCTTT.

The V and J genes are TRBV15 and TRBJ2-7, with D uncertain. V gave up 8 bases and J gave up 4 bases, with 15 bases separating them. The CDR3 has 13 residues. The germline V gene has CDR1 LNHNV and CDR2 YYDKDF (reference sequence). For the CDR3, the DNA is TGTGCCACCTCGTTCGAGGCGGCATACGAGCAGTACTTC. It translates to CATSFEAAYEQYF.

This chain links TRBV18 with TRBJ1-1, with D maybe TRBD1 (6 bases). The ends were cut back, 3 bases at V and 5 bases at J, with 19 bases in the middle. Germline V gives CDR1 KGHSH, CDR2 LQKENI. This CDR3 contains 16 residues. As DNA, the CDR3 is TGTGCCAGCTCACCCCGGCAGGGCAGGGGACTAACTGAAGCTTTCTTT. It codes for CASSPRQGRGLTEAFF.

V usage is TRBV28 and J usage is TRBJ1-3, with D unclear. The germline gives CDR1 MDHEN, CDR2 SYDVKM. The CDR3 extends over 14 amino acids. The V end lost 2 bases, the J end lost 0 bases, and 5 bases lay between the germline ends. CDR3 sequence (DNA): TGTGCCAGCAGTTTAGGGTCCTCTGGAAACACCATATATTTT. It encodes CASSLGSSGNTIYF.

The chain has TRBV11-2 and TRBJ2-7, with 9 bases aligning to TRBD1. The CDR3 contains 15 residues. The junction had 13 bases not matched to a gene; V was cut back by 7 bases and J by 6 bases. In germline, CDR1 is SGHAT, CDR2 FQNNGV. In nucleotides, the CDR3 is TGTGCCAGCACCTATGGGGGGACAGGGCCCGGCGAGCAGTACTTC. Residues: CASTYGGTGPGEQYF. Drawing the rest from reference TRBV11-2 and TRBJ2-7, the complete variable domain is EAGVAQSPRYKIIEKRQSVAFWCNPISGHATLYWYQQILGQGPKLLIQFQNNGVVDDSQLPKDRFSAERLKGVDSTLKIQPAKLEDSAVYLCASTYGGTGPGEQYFGPGTRLTVT.

A remark on this clone: This specimen includes other DNA sequences encoding the same CDR3. The chain joins TRBV5-1 to TRBJ1-1, with 8 bases matching TRBD1. Germline values: CDR1 SGHRS, CDR2 YFSETQ. The V segment lost 4 bases and the J segment 2 bases; nucleotides outside the gene matches: 4. This CDR3 is built from 14 residues. The CDR3 is CASSPGTGNTEAFF. CDR3 coding DNA: TGCGCCAGCAGCCCCGGGACAGGTAACACTGAAGCTTTCTTT.

The chain recombines TRBV28 with TRBJ2-7; D is unclear. V was cut by 6 bases and J by 0 bases, with 15 bases left in between. This CDR3 contains 15 residues. Germline CDR1 reads MDHEN; CDR2 reads SYDVKM. Written as DNA, the CDR3 is TGTGCCAGCAGCATACAACGAGAGACCTCCTACGAGCAGTACTTC. The encoded protein is CASSIQRETSYEQYF.

J is TRBJ2-7 and V is TRBV5-4; the match to TRBD2 covers 7 bases. J was trimmed by 3 bases and V by 4 bases; bases with no gene match: 13. Germline CDR1 SGHNT, CDR2 YYREEE (reference sequence). The CDR3 is 16 residues long. The CDR3 nucleotides read TGTGCCAGCAGCATACCATGGGAGGGAGAAGGCTACGAGCAGTACTTC. Its translation is CASSIPWEGEGYEQYF.

To note about this clone: The sample holds other DNA sequences that translate to the same CDR3. This chain connects TRBV4-1 to TRBJ2-7; D gene unclear. In germline, CDR1 is MGHRA, CDR2 YSYEKL. This CDR3 spans 13 amino acids. V was trimmed by 0 bases and J by 3 bases, leaving 6 bases between them. The CDR3 protein is CASSQDPDYEQYF. In DNA form, the CDR3 reads TGCGCCAGCAGCCAAGACCCGGACTACGAGCAGTACTTC.

The chain uses TRBV28 and TRBJ1-1; 8 positions agree with TRBD1. This CDR3 region has 14 residues. CDR1 is MDHEN, CDR2 SYDVKM, per germline. Trimming at V came to 6 bases and at J to 7 bases, leaving 10 bases not matched to a gene. The CDR3 loop is CASSQDRAIIEAFF. CDR3 coding DNA: TGTGCCAGCAGCCAGGACAGGGCGATCATTGAAGCTTTCTTT.

The J gene is TRBJ2-1, the V gene TRBV2; maybe TRBD2 (6 bases). CDR3 length: 16 residues. The V and J ends lost 3 bases and 8 bases respectively, with 20 bases between them. Germline lookup yields CDR1 SNHLY and CDR2 FYNNEI. The CDR3 DNA is TGTGCCAGCAGTGAGTCGCGGGACTCCCGGGATCATGAGCAGTTCTTC. Translated: CASSESRDSRDHEQFF.

The chain joins TRBV10-3 to TRBJ2-5, with 12 bases matching TRBD2. Per germline, CDR1 ENHRY and CDR2 SYGVKD. Trimming cost V 1 base and J 1 base; bases outside gene matches: 7. There are 18 residues in the CDR3. DNA for the CDR3: TGTGCCATCAGTGAGTACGCTAGCGGGAGGGGGACCCAAGAGACCCAGTACTTC. Its translation: CAISEYASGRGTQETQYF.

In DNA form, the CDR3 reads TGCGCCAGCAGCCTAGGGACAGGGGGCGCGTACGAGCAGTACTTC. Protein sequence: CASSLGTGGAYEQYF. V usage is TRBV4-3 and J usage is TRBJ2-7; 12 bases fit TRBD1. The germline V gene has CDR1 LGHNA and CDR2 YSLEER. The V gene end was trimmed by 4 bases and the J gene end by 4 bases; junction bases not matched to a gene: 5. The length of the CDR3 is 15 residues.

V usage is TRBV28 and J usage is TRBJ1-1; no clear D gene. The germline V gene encodes CDR1 MDHEN and CDR2 SYDVKM. V lost 6 bases, J lost 1 base, and 9 bases lay in between. CDR3 length equals 13 residues. The CDR3, as DNA: TGTGCCAGCAGAATAACCCCGAACACTGAAGCTTTCTTT. This codes for CASRITPNTEAFF.

The chain joins TRBV19 to TRBJ2-6; D gene unclear. The germline gives CDR1 LNHDA, CDR2 SQIVND (reference sequence). This CDR3 spans 15 amino acids. Trimming pared 3 bases from V and 0 bases from J, leaving 6 bases between. CDR3 sequence: CASSISVSGANVLTF. CDR3 DNA: TGTGCCAGTAGTATTTCGGTCTCTGGGGCCAACGTCCTGACTTTC.

This chain links TRBV19 with TRBJ2-7; D is uncertain. The V end was cut by 3 bases, the J end by 7 bases, with 13 bases between. Germline loops: CDR1 LNHDA, CDR2 SQIVND (reference sequence). The CDR3 length is 13 residues. The CDR3 is CASSISGSREQYF. The CDR3, as DNA: TGTGCCAGTAGTATTTCCGGGTCGCGAGAGCAGTACTTC.

This rearrangement joins TRBV5-1 to TRBJ2-3, with 9 bases aligning to TRBD2. Unmatched junction bases numbered 14, after V lost 0 bases and J lost 6 bases. This CDR3 has 18 amino acids. Per germline, CDR1 SGHRS and CDR2 YFSETQ. CDR3: CASSLEGSGSLTSDTQYF. The CDR3, as DNA: TGCGCCAGCAGCTTGGAGGGTAGCGGGAGCCTGACATCGGATACGCAGTATTTT.

V is TRBV5-4 and J is TRBJ1-2, with no clear D. This CDR3 region has 13 residues. V was trimmed by 7 bases and J by 4 bases, leaving 14 bases between them. Germline-derived CDR1 and CDR2 are SGHNT and YYREEE (reference sequence). The CDR3 DNA reads TGTGCCAGCTTGGGTATCTGGCTCTATGGCTACACCTTC. This codes for CASLGIWLYGYTF.

The chain uses TRBV28 and TRBJ2-1; D call uncertain. Trimming removed 4 bases from V and 4 bases from J, with 11 bases in between. CDR1 and CDR2 (germline): MDHEN, SYDVKM. This CDR3 is built from 14 residues. In DNA form, the CDR3 reads TGTGCCAGCAGTTCTACACCCATTTACAATGAGCAGTTCTTC. Its translation: CASSSTPIYNEQFF.

V gene TRBV28 combines with J gene TRBJ2-5; D tentatively reads TRBD1 or TRBD2 (6 bases each). Germline loops: CDR1 MDHEN, CDR2 SYDVKM. V lost 2 bases and J lost 5, with 18 bases in between. CDR3 length: 16 residues. CDR3: CASSLLGGGVRETQYF. CDR3 coding DNA: TGTGCCAGCAGTTTACTCGGGGGCGGGGTCAGGGAGACCCAGTACTTC.

V usage is TRBV9 and J usage is TRBJ2-1; D call uncertain. The CDR3 contains 11 residues. Germline V gene data show CDR1 as SGDLS and CDR2 as YYNGEE. V was clipped by 7 bases and J by 4 bases, with 6 bases between them. DNA of the CDR3: TGTGCCAGCGGCACGTACAATGAGCAGTTCTTC. Amino acids: CASGTYNEQFF.

This sequence joins TRBV9 and TRBJ2-1, with D perhaps matching TRBD1 or TRBD2 (7 bases each). Germline CDR1 reads SGDLS; CDR2 reads YYNGEE. The V end lost 0 bases, the J end lost 3 bases, and 13 bases lay between the germline ends. This CDR3 region has 16 residues. The CDR3, as DNA: TGTGCCAGCAGCGTAGAGGGAGGGACAGTCTACAATGAGCAGTTCTTC. Its protein product is CASSVEGGTVYNEQFF.

The CDR3 loop is CASSLAPGTYTDTQYF. In DNA, the CDR3 is TGTGCCAGCAGCTTAGCCCCCGGGACTTACACAGATACGCAGTATTTT. The V and J genes are TRBV11-2 and TRBJ2-3, with TRBD2 as a possible D gene (6 bases). Per the germline V gene, CDR1 is SGHAT and CDR2 is FQNNGV. Trimming took off 1 base at V and 2 bases at J, with 13 bases between the two ends. This CDR3 comprises 16 residues. The full variable domain, rest sourced from reference TRBV11-2 and TRBJ2-3, is EAGVAQSPRYKIIEKRQSVAFWCNPISGHATLYWYQQILGQGPKLLIQFQNNGVVDDSQLPKDRFSAERLKGVDSTLKIQPAKLEDSAVYLCASSLAPGTYTDTQYFGPGTRLTVL.